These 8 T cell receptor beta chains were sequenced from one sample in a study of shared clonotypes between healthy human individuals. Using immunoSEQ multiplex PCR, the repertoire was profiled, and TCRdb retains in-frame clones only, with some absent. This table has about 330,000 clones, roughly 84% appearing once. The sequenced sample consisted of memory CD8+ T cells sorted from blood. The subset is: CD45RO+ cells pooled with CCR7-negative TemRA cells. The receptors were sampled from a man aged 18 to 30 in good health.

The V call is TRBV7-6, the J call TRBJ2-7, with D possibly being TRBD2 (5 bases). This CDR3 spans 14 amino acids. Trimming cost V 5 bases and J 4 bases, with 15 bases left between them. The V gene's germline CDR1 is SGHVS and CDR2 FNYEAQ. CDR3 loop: CASSPEIRDYEQYF. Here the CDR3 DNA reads TGTGCCAGCAGCCCGGAGATTCGGGATTACGAGCAGTACTTC.

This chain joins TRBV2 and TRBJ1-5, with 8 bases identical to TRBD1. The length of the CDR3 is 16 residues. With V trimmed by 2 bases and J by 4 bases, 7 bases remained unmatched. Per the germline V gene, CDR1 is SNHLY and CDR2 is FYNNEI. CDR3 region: CASSESGQGRNQPQHF. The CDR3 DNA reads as TGTGCCAGCAGTGAAAGTGGACAGGGCCGGAATCAGCCCCAGCATTTT.

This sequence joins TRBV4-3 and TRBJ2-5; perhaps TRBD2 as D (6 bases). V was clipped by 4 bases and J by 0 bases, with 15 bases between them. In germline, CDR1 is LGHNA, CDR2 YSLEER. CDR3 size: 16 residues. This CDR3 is CASSPGFGGNQETQYF. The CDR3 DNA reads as TGCGCCAGCAGCCCCGGGTTTGGGGGGAACCAAGAGACCCAGTACTTC.

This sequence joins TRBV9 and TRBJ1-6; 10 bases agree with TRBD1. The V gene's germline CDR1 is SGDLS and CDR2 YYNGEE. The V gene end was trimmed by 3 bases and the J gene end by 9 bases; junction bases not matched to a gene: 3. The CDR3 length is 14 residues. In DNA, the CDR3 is TGTGCCAGCAGCGAGTGGGACAGGGGTTCACCCCTCCACTTT. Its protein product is CASSEWDRGSPLHF.

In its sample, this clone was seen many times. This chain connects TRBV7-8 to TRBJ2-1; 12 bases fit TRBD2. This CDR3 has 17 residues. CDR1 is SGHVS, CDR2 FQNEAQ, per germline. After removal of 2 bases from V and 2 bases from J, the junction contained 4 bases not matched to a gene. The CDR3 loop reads CASSLLAGGPTYNEQFF. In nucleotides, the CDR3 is TGTGCCAGCAGCTTACTAGCGGGAGGGCCCACCTACAATGAGCAGTTCTTC.

CDR3 amino acids: CASSLSIGGQPQHF. The DNA of the CDR3 is TGTGCCAGCAGTTTATCGATAGGGGGTCAGCCCCAGCATTTT. The chain carries TRBV27 and TRBJ1-5; maybe TRBD1 (6 bases). Germline-derived CDR1 and CDR2 are MNHEY and SMNVEV (reference sequence). V was trimmed by 0 bases and J by 6 bases, leaving 9 bases between them. CDR3 length equals 14 residues.

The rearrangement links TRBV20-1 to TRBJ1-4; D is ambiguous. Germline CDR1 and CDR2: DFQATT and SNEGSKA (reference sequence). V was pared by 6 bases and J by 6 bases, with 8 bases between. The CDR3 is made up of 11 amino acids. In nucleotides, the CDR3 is TGCAGTGCGAACGAGTATGAAAAACTGTTTTTT. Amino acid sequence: CSANEYEKLFF.

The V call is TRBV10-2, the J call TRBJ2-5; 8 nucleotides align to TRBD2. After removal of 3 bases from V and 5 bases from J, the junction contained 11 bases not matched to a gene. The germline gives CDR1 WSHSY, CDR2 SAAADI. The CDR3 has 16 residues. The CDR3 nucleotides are TGCGCCAGCAGTGATCAGGTAGCGGGATGGATGGAGACCCAGTACTTC. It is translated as CASSDQVAGWMETQYF.